This T cell receptor (beta chain) is drawn from a study of blood T cell repertoires in COVID-19. As for the study in general: COVID-19 samples from acute and convalescent phases originated in the United States, Italy and Spain. T cells, B-cell-depleted T cells, or PBMCs supplied cDNA or gDNA.

TCRdb's copy holds only in-frame clones and misses some; the assay was immunoSEQ multiplex PCR. Of about 80,000 clones listed, 88% are singletons. Trimming cost V 0 bases and J 0 bases, with 11 bases left between them. Germline values: CDR1 SGDLS, CDR2 YYNGEE. The CDR3 runs to 16 residues. The sequencing input was peripheral blood. The rearrangement joins TRBV9 to TRBJ2-3; D gene uncertain. This clonotype was obtained from a woman of 80 years or more with acute or convalescent COVID-19. The CDR3 sequence: CASSVGAGPSTDTQYF. The DNA for the CDR3 is TGTGCCAGCAGCGTAGGAGCAGGCCCGAGCACAGATACGCAGTATTTT.